The 32 T cell receptor beta chains below all came from one sample that was sequenced in a study of control samples from healthy donors and cancer patients. Clones were sequenced by immunoSEQ multiplex PCR, and TCRdb holds only the in-frame ones, with some missing. The profile shows around 50,000 clones, 85% to 95% of them singletons. Material for sequencing was blood. The receptor source for this set is a man aged 30-40 years in good health.

V gene TRBV5-1 combines with J gene TRBJ2-7, with 11 nucleotides matching TRBD1. The CDR3 is 19 amino acids. The germline gives CDR1 SGHRS, CDR2 YFSETQ. V lost 0 bases to trimming and J lost 1 base; unmatched junction nucleotides: 12. This chain's CDR3 is CASSLGTGGSGAISYEQYF. CDR3 DNA sequence: TGCGCCAGCAGCTTGGGGACAGGGGGCAGCGGCGCTATATCCTACGAGCAGTACTTC.

The chain combines TRBV2 with TRBJ2-7, with a possible D match to TRBD2 (5 bases). The germline gives CDR1 SNHLY, CDR2 FYNNEI. This CDR3 comprises 14 residues. The ends were cut back, 3 bases at V and 8 bases at J, with 17 bases in the middle. CDR3 coding DNA: TGTGCCAGCAGTGATCGGAGGAGGACGCCGCAGCAGTACTTC. Its translation: CASSDRRRTPQQYF.

J is TRBJ1-3 and V is TRBV4-1; D possibly corresponds to TRBD1 (6 bases). Germline CDR1 MGHRA, CDR2 YSYEKL. V lost 0 bases and J 0 bases, leaving 12 bases between the germline ends. This CDR3 is 17 amino acids long. CDR3 nucleotide sequence: TGCGCCAGCAGCCAAGATCGAAAGGGGGTCTCTGGAAACACCATATATTTT. Protein: CASSQDRKGVSGNTIYF.

The rearrangement joins TRBV5-1 to TRBJ2-3; the D is unclear. The CDR3 has 14 residues. The germline CDR1 and CDR2 sequences are SGHRS and YFSETQ. Trimming removed 0 bases at V and 8 bases at J, with 13 bases between. The CDR3 is CASSLGPPSATQYF. The CDR3 nucleotides are TGCGCCAGCAGCTTGGGGCCGCCGAGCGCTACGCAGTATTTT.

This chain links TRBV7-6 with TRBJ2-5; a possible D gene is TRBD2 (6 bases). The germline V gene has CDR1 SGHVS and CDR2 FNYEAQ. Trimming took 1 base from V and 0 from J, leaving 15 bases between them. The CDR3 contains 17 residues. CDR3 loop: CASSLGLGGEDQETQYF. CDR3 bases: TGTGCCAGCAGCTTAGGTCTGGGCGGGGAGGACCAAGAGACCCAGTACTTC.

Only one count was recorded for this clone. The chain has TRBV6-1 and TRBJ2-3; D gene uncertain. The germline V gene encodes CDR1 MNHNS and CDR2 SASEGT. Deletions cut 3 bases from V and 0 bases from J, with 10 bases between. The CDR3 is 15 amino acids. DNA of the CDR3: TGTGCCAGCAGTGAGAGAACCCCTAGCACAGATACGCAGTATTTT. Encoded protein: CASSERTPSTDTQYF.

This clone has just one count. The CDR3 protein is CAIIWGSTLNGYTF. The CDR3, as DNA: TGTGCCATTATATGGGGTAGTACTTTGAATGGCTACACCTTC. This sequence joins TRBV27 and TRBJ1-2; D is ambiguous. Germline-derived CDR1 and CDR2 are MNHEY and SMNVEV (reference sequence). The CDR3 consists of 14 residues. V lost 10 bases and J lost 6, with 21 bases in between.

Here the CDR3 DNA reads TGTGCCAGCAGCCAGACCCTTTACGAGCAGTACTTC. Its protein is CASSQTLYEQYF. The rearrangement uses TRBV13 and TRBJ2-7, with no clear D. This CDR3 contains 12 residues. CDR1 is PRHDT, CDR2 FYEKMQ, per germline (reference sequence). V dropped 5 bases and J dropped 4 bases, with 9 bases sitting between them. Full variable domain (outside the CDR3, taken from reference TRBV13 and TRBJ2-7): AAGVIQSPRHLIKEKRETATLKCYPIPRHDTVYWYQQGPGQDPQFLISFYEKMQSDKGSIPDRFSAQQFSDYHSELNMSSLELGDSALYFCASSQTLYEQYFGPGTRLTVT.

The chain uses TRBV30 and TRBJ1-4, with D uncertain. The CDR3 is 14 residues long. From germline, CDR1 is GTSNPN and CDR2 SVGIG (reference sequence). Trimming stripped 8 bases from V and 0 bases from J, with 13 bases between. In nucleotides, the CDR3 is TGTGCCCTAGAATCAGTTGCAACTAATGAAAAACTGTTTTTT. Translated, it gives CALESVATNEKLFF.

This sequence joins TRBV9 and TRBJ1-1, with 9 bases lining up with TRBD1. The germline gives CDR1 SGDLS, CDR2 YYNGEE. This CDR3 spans 16 amino acids. V was clipped by 3 bases and J by 11 bases; unmatched bases: 17. Here the CDR3 reads CASSATPAGTGSSAFF. CDR3 nucleotide sequence: TGTGCCAGCAGCGCGACACCGGCCGGGACAGGGTCTTCGGCTTTCTTT.

The gene calls are TRBV6-5 and TRBJ2-1; no firm D call. The V end lost 4 bases, the J end lost 0 bases, and 10 bases lay between the germline ends. Per the germline V gene, CDR1 is MNHEY and CDR2 is SVGAGI. The CDR3 spans 15 residues. Here the CDR3 reads CASSFSTDSYNEQFF. CDR3 nucleotides: TGTGCCAGCAGTTTTTCAACGGACTCCTACAATGAGCAGTTCTTC.

The chain recombines TRBV10-1 with TRBJ2-7; unclear D gene. The CDR3 loop spans 11 amino acids. V gave up 2 bases and J gave up 3 bases, with 2 bases separating them. Germline-derived CDR1 and CDR2 are WNHNN and SYGVQD (reference sequence). The CDR3 protein is CASSEGYEQYF. The CDR3 DNA is TGCGCCAGCAGTGAGGGCTACGAGCAGTACTTC.

The chain carries TRBV30 and TRBJ1-3; no definite D call. Germline V gene sequence: CDR1 GTSNPN, CDR2 SVGIG (reference sequence). The CDR3 covers 12 residues. Trimming removed 8 bases at V and 0 bases at J, with 8 bases between. This CDR3 is CAGWFSGNTIYF. The CDR3 DNA is TGTGCCGGGTGGTTCTCTGGAAACACCATATATTTT.

The V and J genes are TRBV5-5 and TRBJ2-7; D uncertain. V gave up 5 bases and J gave up 4 bases, with 16 bases separating them. The germline V gene has CDR1 SGHKS and CDR2 YYEKEE (reference sequence). The CDR3 is 14 residues long. DNA of the CDR3: TGTGCCAGCAGACCAACCGACATACTATACGAGCAGTACTTC. It codes for CASRPTDILYEQYF.

The chain employs TRBV7-6 and TRBJ2-1, with TRBD2 matching over 7 bases. The germline gives CDR1 SGHVS, CDR2 FNYEAQ. With V trimmed by 7 bases and J by 0 bases, 15 bases remained unmatched. The CDR3 extends over 18 amino acids. DNA of the CDR3: TGTGCCAGCATCATCCAGAGTGGGAGGGCCGGCTCCTACAATGAGCAGTTCTTC. Its translation is CASIIQSGRAGSYNEQFF.

This clone was observed once. The chain uses TRBV7-3 and TRBJ2-2; D is possibly TRBD2 (6 bases). Looked up from germline, CDR1 is SGHTA and CDR2 is FQGTGA. V dropped 5 bases and J dropped 6 bases, with 13 bases sitting between them. The CDR3 spans 14 residues. The CDR3 region is CASSRGLGAGELFF. The DNA for the CDR3 is TGTGCCAGCAGCCGGGGACTGGGGGCCGGGGAGCTGTTTTTT. The complete variable domain, with remaining parts taken from reference TRBV7-3 and TRBJ2-2, reads GAGVSQTPSNKVTEKGKYVELRCDPISGHTALYWYRQSLGQGPEFLIYFQGTGAADDSGLPNDRFFAVRPEGSVSTLKIQRTERGDSAVYLCASSRGLGAGELFFGEGSRLTVL.

The rearrangement uses TRBV11-2 and TRBJ2-7; the D is unclear. Trimming stripped 1 base from V and 4 bases from J, with 5 bases between. CDR1 SGHAT and CDR2 FQNNGV come from the germline V gene. The length of the CDR3 is 12 residues. CDR3 amino acids: CASSLGKYEQYF. As DNA, the CDR3 is TGTGCCAGCAGCTTAGGAAAGTACGAGCAGTACTTC.

The count of this clone is one. The J gene is TRBJ2-5, the V gene TRBV6-5, with no clear D. V shed 8 bases and J shed 5 bases, with 9 bases lying between them. Per germline, CDR1 MNHEY and CDR2 SVGAGI. This CDR3 is 11 amino acids long. CDR3 amino acids: CASGRPETQYF. The DNA for the CDR3 is TGTGCCAGCGGGCGGCCGGAGACCCAGTACTTC.

The V call is TRBV3-1 (or the pseudogene TRBV3-2), the J call TRBJ2-7, with a tentative D call TRBD2 (5 bases). The germline V and J ends were trimmed by 4 bases and 3 bases, with 7 bases remaining between them. Germline V CDR1 and CDR2: LGHDT, YNNKEL (reference sequence). This CDR3 has 12 amino acids. The CDR3 is CASSLEGYEQYF. As DNA, the CDR3 is TGTGCCAGCAGCCTCGAGGGCTACGAGCAGTACTTC.

The chain is built from TRBV7-9 and TRBJ1-1, with 7 bases fitting TRBD1. CDR1 is SEHNR and CDR2 is FQNEAQ in the germline V gene (reference sequence). Unmatched junction bases numbered 8, after V lost 7 bases and J lost 0 bases. The CDR3 loop spans 15 amino acids. The CDR3 coding sequence is TGTGCCAGCATCACTTCGACAGGGATGAACACTGAAGCTTTCTTT. Encoded protein: CASITSTGMNTEAFF.

V gene TRBV5-8 combines with J gene TRBJ2-1; 10 nucleotides agree with TRBD2. Germline CDR1 and CDR2: SGHTS and YDEGEE. The CDR3 is 18 amino acids. V dropped 3 bases and J dropped 0; count of bases not matched to a gene: 9. The CDR3 sequence: CASSYLAGELSSYNEQFF. In DNA, the CDR3 is TGTGCCAGCAGCTATCTAGCGGGAGAATTAAGCTCCTACAATGAGCAGTTCTTC.

The V and J genes are TRBV7-3 and TRBJ2-3; D could derive from TRBD1 or TRBD2 (5 bases each). V gave up 1 base and J gave up 5 bases, with 16 bases separating them. Germline CDR1 SGHTA, CDR2 FQGTGA. There are 16 residues in the CDR3. CDR3 nucleotides: TGTGCCAGCAGCTTAAGTCCGGGGCGAGCCCTAGATACGCAGTATTTT. Residues: CASSLSPGRALDTQYF.

The chain has TRBV18 and TRBJ1-5, with 7 bases aligning to TRBD1. The CDR3 length is 17 residues. Trimming at V came to 5 bases and at J to 6 bases, leaving 16 bases not matched to a gene. CDR1 is KGHSH and CDR2 is LQKENI in the germline V gene. The CDR3 nucleotides are TGTGCCAGCTCATTCTCCCAGACCAGGGGGGTTGGTCAGCCCCAGCATTTT. Protein product: CASSFSQTRGVGQPQHF.

The chain has TRBV21-1 and TRBJ1-2. TRBV21-1 is a documented pseudogene. This CDR3 is built from 14 residues. The CDR3 loop is CASSKVRAAGGYTF. For the CDR3, the DNA is TGTGCCAGCAGCAAAGTTAGGGCGGCGGGTGGCTACACCTTC.

The chain joins TRBV15 to TRBJ1-4; no clear D gene. The CDR3 loop spans 15 amino acids. Trimming shortened V by 0 bases and J by 12 bases, and 17 bases separated the two germline ends. CDR1 is LNHNV, CDR2 YYDKDF, per germline (reference sequence). This chain's CDR3 is CATSRDRAALEELFF. CDR3 nucleotide sequence: TGTGCCACCAGCAGAGATAGGGCCGCCTTGGAGGAACTGTTTTTT.

CDR3 amino acids: CASSGTNSPLHF. The CDR3 region has the DNA TGCGCCAGCAGTGGTACCAATTCACCCCTCCACTTT. The chain recombines TRBV5-1 with TRBJ1-6; D is undetermined. V was cut by 5 bases and J by 7 bases, with 7 bases left in between. The length of the CDR3 is 12 residues. CDR1 SGHRS and CDR2 YFSETQ come from the germline V gene.

The gene calls are TRBV6-6 and TRBJ1-6; 10 nucleotides agree with TRBD1. Looked up from germline, CDR1 is MNHNY and CDR2 is SVGAGI (reference sequence). Unmatched junction bases numbered 3, after V lost 8 bases and J lost 8 bases. The length of the CDR3 is 13 residues. The CDR3 sequence is CASLGQGYSPLHF. The CDR3 nucleotides read TGTGCCAGCCTGGGACAGGGGTATTCACCCCTCCACTTT.

The rearrangement uses TRBV7-2 and TRBJ1-6; D not certain. The germline V gene encodes CDR1 SGHTA and CDR2 FQGNSA. CDR3 length: 13 residues. The V and J ends lost 8 bases and 9 bases respectively, with 14 bases between them. CDR3 in amino acids: CASAWALGSPLHF. Here the CDR3 DNA reads TGTGCCAGCGCGTGGGCGCTCGGTTCACCCCTCCACTTT.

This clone was seen a single time. The chain is built from TRBV13 and TRBJ1-6; 9 bases map to TRBD1. This CDR3 region has 14 residues. Trimming took 4 bases from V and 11 from J; bases not matched to a gene: 6. Germline lookup yields CDR1 PRHDT and CDR2 FYEKMQ (reference sequence). CDR3 DNA sequence: TGTGCCAGCAGCTCGGGGACAGGGACGGCACCCCTCCACTTT. It is translated as CASSSGTGTAPLHF.

The rearrangement uses TRBV7-6 and TRBJ2-2; 9 nucleotides match TRBD1. V dropped 5 bases and J dropped 6; count of bases not matched to a gene: 7. CDR1 is SGHVS and CDR2 is FNYEAQ in the germline V gene. There are 15 residues in the CDR3. The CDR3 sequence: CASSQRGQGAGELFF. CDR3 DNA: TGTGCCAGCAGCCAGCGGGGACAGGGAGCCGGGGAGCTGTTTTTT.

The V gene is TRBV13, the J gene TRBJ2-7; D gene ambiguous. The V end lost 5 bases, the J end lost 2 bases, and 10 bases lay between the germline ends. CDR3 length equals 13 residues. Germline lookup yields CDR1 PRHDT and CDR2 FYEKMQ (reference sequence). This CDR3 reads CASSPGPTYEQYF. The CDR3 DNA reads TGTGCCAGCAGCCCGGGCCCGACCTACGAGCAGTACTTC.

This chain links TRBV2 with TRBJ2-2; 7 nucleotides line up with TRBD2. Per germline, CDR1 SNHLY and CDR2 FYNNEI. The CDR3 runs to 17 residues. The J segment lost 0 bases and the V segment lost 2 bases, leaving 6 bases of the junction unmatched. The CDR3 region has the DNA TGTGCCAGCAGTGAACCTGCTAGCGGTACGAACACCGGGGAGCTGTTTTTT. The encoded protein is CASSEPASGTNTGELFF. Full variable domain (outside the CDR3, taken from reference TRBV2 and TRBJ2-2): EPEVTQTPSHQVTQMGQEVILRCVPISNHLYFYWYRQILGQKVEFLVSFYNNEISEKSEIFDDQFSVERPDGSNFTLKIRSTKLEDSAMYFCASSEPASGTNTGELFFGEGSRLTVL.